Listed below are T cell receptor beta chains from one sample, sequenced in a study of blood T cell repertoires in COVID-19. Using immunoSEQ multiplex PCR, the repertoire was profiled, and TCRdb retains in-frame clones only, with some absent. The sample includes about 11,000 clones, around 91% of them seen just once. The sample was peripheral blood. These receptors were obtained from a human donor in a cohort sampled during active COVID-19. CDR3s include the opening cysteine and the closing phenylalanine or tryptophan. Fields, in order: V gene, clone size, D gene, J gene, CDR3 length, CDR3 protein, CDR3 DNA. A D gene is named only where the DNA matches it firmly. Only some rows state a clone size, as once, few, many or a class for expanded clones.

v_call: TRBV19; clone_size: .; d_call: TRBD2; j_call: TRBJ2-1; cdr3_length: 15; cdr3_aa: CASSILAVPYNEQFF; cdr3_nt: TGTGCCAGTAGCATTCTAGCGGTGCCTTACAATGAGCAGTTCTTC
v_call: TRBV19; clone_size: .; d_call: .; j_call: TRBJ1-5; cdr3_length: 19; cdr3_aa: CASSIRGRGSVWRNQPQHF; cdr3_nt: TGTGCCAGTAGTATACGAGGGCGGGGATCGGTATGGCGCAATCAGCCCCAGCATTTT
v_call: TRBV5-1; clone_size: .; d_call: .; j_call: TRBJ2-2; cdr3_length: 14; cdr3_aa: CASKNIGNTGELFF; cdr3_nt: TGCGCCAGCAAGAATATCGGGAACACCGGGGAGCTGTTTTTT
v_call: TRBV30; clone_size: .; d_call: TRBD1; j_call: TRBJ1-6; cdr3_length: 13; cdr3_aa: CAWMGQGFSPLHF; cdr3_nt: TGTGCCTGGATGGGACAGGGGTTTTCACCCCTCCACTTT
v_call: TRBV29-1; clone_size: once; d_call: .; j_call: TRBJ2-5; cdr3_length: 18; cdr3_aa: CSVEGLQGYPGRQETQYF; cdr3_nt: TGCAGCGTTGAAGGTCTGCAGGGGTACCCCGGACGGCAAGAGACCCAGTACTTC
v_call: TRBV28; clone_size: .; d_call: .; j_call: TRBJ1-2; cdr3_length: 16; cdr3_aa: CASSYTGLGGNYGYTF; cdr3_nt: TGTGCCAGCAGTTATACCGGGCTGGGAGGGAACTATGGCTACACCTTC
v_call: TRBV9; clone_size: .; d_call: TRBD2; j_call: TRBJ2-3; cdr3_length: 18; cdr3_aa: CASSVGPVGGLAVDTQYF; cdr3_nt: TGTGCCAGCAGCGTGGGGCCGGTTGGGGGACTAGCGGTTGATACGCAGTATTTT
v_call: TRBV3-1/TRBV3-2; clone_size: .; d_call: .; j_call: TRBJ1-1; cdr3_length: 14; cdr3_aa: CASSQESGYTEAFF; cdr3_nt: TGTGCCAGCAGCCAAGAGTCGGGGTACACTGAAGCTTTCTTT
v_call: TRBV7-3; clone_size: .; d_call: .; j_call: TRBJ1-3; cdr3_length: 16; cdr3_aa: CASSLYGGTSGNTIYF; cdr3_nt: TGTGCCAGCAGCTTATACGGAGGGACCTCTGGAAACACCATATATTTT
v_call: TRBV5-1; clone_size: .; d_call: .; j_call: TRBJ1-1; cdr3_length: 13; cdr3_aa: CASSLTGQTEAFF; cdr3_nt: TGCGCCAGCAGCTTAACGGGACAAACTGAAGCTTTCTTT
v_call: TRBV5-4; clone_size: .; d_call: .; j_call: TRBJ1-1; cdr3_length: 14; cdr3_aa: CASSSGVRGEEAFF; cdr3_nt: TGTGCCAGCAGCTCGGGGGTTCGGGGGGAGGAAGCTTTCTTT